This TCR beta chain was identified in a study of blood T cells in healthy people across ages. Study outcomes and limitations: More naive CD4+ cells and higher diversity were found in long-lived than in aged donors. Per-million-T-cell TCR beta diversity fell roughly linearly with age.

Healthy individuals of Caucasian origin from Russia, aged about 6 to 95, served as donors. As to this clonotype: Its specificity is unknown.

V gave up 2 bases and J gave up 1 base, with 8 bases separating them. CDR3 size: 13 residues. CDR1 GTSNPN and CDR2 SVGIG come from the germline V gene (reference sequence). PCR was performed a second time for about 7 to 12 cycles using a sample-barcoded 5' primer and a J-beta primer mix. Each cDNA molecule carried a tag from a template-switch adaptor that contained 12 random nucleotides. From the 5' RACE reads, TCRdb called clonotypes with MiXCR, one entry per CDR3 protein. The sample shows roughly 730,000 distinct CDR3 sequences, about 61% of them seen only once. The specimen sequenced was blood. The chain links TRBV30 to TRBJ1-2; D is uncertain. The sequence derives from a man aged 40-50 years in good health. CDR3 residues: CAWSPTYNYGYTF. CDR3 DNA: TGTGCCTGGAGTCCTACATATAACTATGGCTACACCTTC. The variable domain in full, completed from reference TRBV30 and TRBJ1-2, reads SQTIHQWPATLVQPVGSPLSLECTVEGTSNPNLYWYRQAAGRGLQLLFYSVGIGQISSEVPQNLSASRPQDRQFILSSKKLLLSDSGFYLCAWSPTYNYGYTFGSGTRLTVV.